The 29 T cell receptor beta chains below come from one sample, sequenced in a study of human CD8 memory T cell subsets. Making the TCR beta libraries relied on UMI-labeled 5' RACE. With the 5' RACE reads reprocessed, TCRdb shows one record per CDR3 protein and no DNA. This repertoire includes some 17,000 distinct CDR3 sequences. The sample comprised CD8+ stem-like memory T cells (TSCM and TCM) sorted from PBMCs. Specified subset: stem-like memory CD8 T cells (TSTEM), CCR7+ PD-1- TIGIT-. The receptor set was obtained from a human donor in good health.

The rearrangement joins TRBV2 to TRBJ1-4; the TCRdb D gene call, TRBD1, has no DNA to confirm it. Germline assignment: CDR1 SNHLY and CDR2 FYNNEI. The CDR3 has 15 residues. The CDR3 protein is CASSESGTALEKLFF.

The chain employs TRBV29-1 and TRBJ2-5; TCRdb picks TRBD2, but there is no DNA to check that call. Germline lookup yields CDR1 SQVTM and CDR2 ANQGSEA. CDR3 size: 15 residues. CDR3 region: CSVEDLASGNETQYF.

In terms of frequency, this clonotype is medium-sized. CDR3 loop: CSVVGGRNTGELFF. The chain combines TRBV29-1 with TRBJ2-2; TCRdb outputs TRBD1, but without DNA this stays unchecked. The CDR3 has 14 amino acids. In germline, CDR1 is SQVTM, CDR2 ANQGSEA.

The chain joins TRBV2 to TRBJ1-1; TCRdb names TRBD1, which stays unverified in the absence of DNA. Germline CDR1 is SNHLY and CDR2 is FYNNEI. This CDR3 spans 15 amino acids. The CDR3 here is CASRGVQGLNTEAFF.

V is TRBV20-1 and J is TRBJ2-1; the TCRdb call, TRBD2, lacks DNA for checking. In germline, CDR1 is DFQATT, CDR2 SNEGSKA (reference sequence). The CDR3 spans 18 residues. CDR3 region: CSAPWTSGGSSSYNEQFF.

The chain is built from TRBV7-6 and TRBJ2-7; the D call of TRBD2 rests on TCRdb alone, since no DNA is present to check it. The germline gives CDR1 SGHVS, CDR2 FNYEAQ. This CDR3 is built from 16 residues. This CDR3 is CASSLAGLAGVGEQYF.

The V gene is TRBV23-1, the J gene TRBJ1-6; with no DNA, the TCRdb D assignment of TRBD1 cannot be verified. TRBV23-1 is sorted into the ORF group, with uncertain function. The CDR3 runs 17 residues. CDR3 loop: CASSQSPRDPRNSPLHF.

This chain connects TRBV28 to TRBJ1-2. Germline CDR1 MDHEN, CDR2 SYDVKM. CDR3 length: 13 residues. The CDR3 loop reads CASSLNSNYGYTF.

This chain connects TRBV4-3 to TRBJ2-1. Germline CDR1 is LGHNA and CDR2 is YSLEER. CDR3 size: 16 residues. This chain's CDR3 is CASSQETRLLYNEQFF.

The chain combines TRBV19 with TRBJ1-4. Germline loops: CDR1 LNHDA, CDR2 SQIVND (reference sequence). The CDR3 length is 14 residues. CDR3 in amino acids: CASSIVATNEKLFF. The variable domain in full, with the rest retrieved from reference TRBV19 and TRBJ1-4, is DGGITQSPKYLFRKEGQNVTLSCEQNLNHDAMYWYRQDPGQGLRLIYYSQIVNDFQKGDIAEGYSVSREKKESFPLTVTSAQKNPTAFYLCASSIVATNEKLFFGSGTQLSVL.

This chain links TRBV12-3 or TRBV12-4 with TRBJ1-3; absent DNA, TCRdb's TRBD1 call cannot be checked. There are 14 residues in the CDR3. CDR3 region: CASSAGGGGNTIYF.

The chain couples TRBV5-5 to TRBJ2-1; checking the TCRdb D call of TRBD1 is not possible without DNA. The CDR3 consists of 13 residues. Germline-derived CDR1 and CDR2 are SGHKS and YYEKEE (reference sequence). CDR3 in amino acids: CASSLGQGTEQFF.

J is TRBJ2-3 and V is TRBV20-1; TCRdb lists TRBD1, though no DNA is available to test this call. Germline V CDR1 and CDR2: DFQATT, SNEGSKA (reference sequence). The CDR3 spans 16 residues. The CDR3 spells CSARVLGRVLEDTQYF.

This chain joins TRBV7-6 and TRBJ2-3; TCRdb's D gene call, TRBD1, goes unchecked for lack of DNA. CDR1 and CDR2 (germline): SGHVS, FNYEAQ. This CDR3 is built from 15 residues. CDR3 loop: CASSLSGGTIDTQYF.

V and J are TRBV14 and TRBJ2-1; TCRdb returns TRBD1, unconfirmable since there is no DNA. The CDR3 consists of 15 residues. Germline-derived CDR1 and CDR2 are SGHDN and FVKESK. The CDR3 is CASSQETGTYNEQFF.

The chain recombines TRBV5-6 with TRBJ1-4. CDR3 length equals 15 residues. Germline V gives CDR1 SGHDT, CDR2 YYEEEE. The CDR3 sequence: CASSSSGEAREKLFF.

This chain connects TRBV27 to TRBJ2-1; TCRdb designates TRBD2, a call that cannot be tested without DNA. This CDR3 is 16 amino acids long. CDR1 is MNHEY and CDR2 is SMNVEV in the germline V gene (reference sequence). CDR3 loop: CASSLFGRAPYNEQFF.

The chain is built from TRBV5-1 and TRBJ2-7; the TRBD1 assignment by TCRdb is unverifiable without DNA. This CDR3 has 13 residues. Germline CDR1 reads SGHRS; CDR2 reads YFSETQ. The CDR3: CASAGYHSYEQYF.

The chain recombines TRBV30 with TRBJ2-3. There are 14 residues in the CDR3. Germline-derived CDR1 and CDR2 are GTSNPN and SVGIG (reference sequence). The CDR3 loop is CAWSVLAGTDTQYF. Drawing the rest from reference TRBV30 and TRBJ2-3, the complete variable domain is SQTIHQWPATLVQPVGSPLSLECTVEGTSNPNLYWYRQAAGRGLQLLFYSVGIGQISSEVPQNLSASRPQDRQFILSSKKLLLSDSGFYLCAWSVLAGTDTQYFGPGTRLTVL.

The chain is built from TRBV7-9 and TRBJ1-5. Germline CDR1 reads SEHNR; CDR2 reads FQNEAQ (reference sequence). The CDR3 sequence is 20 residues long. CDR3: CASSLKAWVDRDPFNQPQHF.

The rearrangement joins TRBV15 to TRBJ1-2. Germline lookup yields CDR1 LNHNV and CDR2 YYDKDF (reference sequence). The CDR3 is 11 amino acids. The chain's CDR3 is CATSSPDGYTF.

Measured by frequency, this clonotype is medium-sized. The chain is built from TRBV9 and TRBJ2-1; the D call of TRBD2 rests on TCRdb alone, since no DNA is present to check it. Germline loops: CDR1 SGDLS, CDR2 YYNGEE. CDR3 length: 16 residues. CDR3 residues: CASSPIAGFSYNEQFF.

This sequence joins TRBV7-9 and TRBJ2-3. This CDR3 has 14 residues. Germline-derived CDR1 and CDR2 are SEHNR and FQNEAQ (reference sequence). CDR3 protein: CASRAAGGTDTQYF. The variable domain in full, completed from reference TRBV7-9 and TRBJ2-3, reads DTGVSQNPRHKITKRGQNVTFRCDPISEHNRLYWYRQTLGQGPEFLTYFQNEAQLEKSRLLSDRFSAERPKGSFSTLEIQRTEQGDSAMYLCASRAAGGTDTQYFGPGTRLTVL.

The gene calls are TRBV18 and TRBJ2-1. The CDR3 spans 17 residues. CDR1 and CDR2 from the germline V gene are KGHSH and LQKENI. This CDR3 reads CASSPPVRRSPYNEQFF.

This chain connects TRBV7-9 to TRBJ1-1; the D call of TRBD1 rests on TCRdb alone, since no DNA is present to check it. The CDR3 is 14 amino acids. Per germline, CDR1 SEHNR and CDR2 FQNEAQ (reference sequence). The CDR3 protein is CASSTGQGARSSFF.

The chain carries TRBV12-3 or TRBV12-4 and TRBJ2-1; the D call of TRBD1 rests on TCRdb alone, since no DNA is present to check it. This CDR3 region has 15 residues. The CDR3 sequence is CASTTGTGNYNEQFF.

The V and J genes are TRBV29-1 and TRBJ1-1. CDR1 is SQVTM, CDR2 ANQGSEA, per germline. CDR3 length: 14 residues. CDR3 loop: CSVEGGHLNTEAFF.

The chain combines TRBV7-6 with TRBJ2-4. CDR1 is SGHVS, CDR2 FNYEAQ, per germline. This CDR3 comprises 16 residues. The CDR3 loop is CASSLGPVGAKNIQYF.

The J gene is TRBJ2-2, the V gene TRBV7-9; the D call of TRBD2 rests on TCRdb alone, since no DNA is present to check it. In germline, CDR1 is SEHNR, CDR2 FQNEAQ (reference sequence). There are 14 residues in the CDR3. The CDR3 protein is CASSPLAGAKELFF.